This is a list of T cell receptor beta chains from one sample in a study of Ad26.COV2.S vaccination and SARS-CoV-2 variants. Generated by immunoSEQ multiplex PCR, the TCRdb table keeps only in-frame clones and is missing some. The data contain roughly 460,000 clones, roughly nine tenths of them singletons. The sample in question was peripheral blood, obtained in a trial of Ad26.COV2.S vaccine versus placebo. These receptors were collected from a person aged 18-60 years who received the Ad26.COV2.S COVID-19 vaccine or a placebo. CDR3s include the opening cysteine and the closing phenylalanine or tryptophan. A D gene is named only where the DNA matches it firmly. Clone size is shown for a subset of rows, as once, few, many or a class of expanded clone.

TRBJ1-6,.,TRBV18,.,CASRAPNSPLHF,TGTGCCAGCCGGGCCCCTAATTCACCCCTCCACTTT
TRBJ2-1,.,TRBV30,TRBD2,CAWSGGGYNEQFF,TGTGCCTGGAGTGGGGGGGGGTACAATGAGCAGTTCTTC
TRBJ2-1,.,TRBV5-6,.,CASSLLDEQFF,TGTGCCAGCAGCTTGTTGGATGAGCAGTTCTTC
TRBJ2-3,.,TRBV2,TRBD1,CASSAGTGGDTQYF,TGTGCCAGCAGTGCTGGGACAGGGGGCGATACGCAGTATTTT
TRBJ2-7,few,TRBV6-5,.,CASSYSSNGAVGEQYF,TGTGCCAGCAGTTACTCGAGTAACGGAGCGGTTGGAGAGCAGTACTTC
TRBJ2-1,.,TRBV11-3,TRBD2,CASSLGIGTSNHEQFF,TGTGCCAGCAGCTTAGGAATCGGGACTAGCAACCATGAGCAGTTCTTC
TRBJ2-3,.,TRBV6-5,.,CASSPTTDTQYF,TGTGCCAGCAGTCCCACCACAGATACGCAGTATTTT
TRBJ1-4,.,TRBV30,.,CAYGLSAEKLFF,TGTGCCTACGGGCTATCGGCCGAAAAACTGTTTTTT
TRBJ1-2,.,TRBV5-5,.,CASSLDLGPNYGYTF,TGTGCCAGCAGCTTGGACCTCGGCCCCAACTATGGCTACACCTTC
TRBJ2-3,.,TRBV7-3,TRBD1,CASSYTGTADTQYF,TGTGCCAGCAGCTATACCGGGACAGCAGATACGCAGTATTTT
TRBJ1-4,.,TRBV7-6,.,CASSLRVTNEKLFF,TGTGCCAGCAGCTTGCGAGTTACTAATGAAAAACTGTTTTTT
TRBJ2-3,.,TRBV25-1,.,CASSAFTGGDTQYF,TGTGCCAGCAGTGCCTTTACCGGGGGAGATACGCAGTATTTT
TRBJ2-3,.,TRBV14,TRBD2,CASSLRISGTSGRQIQDTQYF,TGTGCCAGCAGCCTCAGAATATCAGGGACTAGCGGGAGGCAAATTCAGGATACGCAGTATTTT
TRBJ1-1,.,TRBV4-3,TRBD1,CASSPTLGSDRANTEAFF,TGCGCCAGCAGCCCCACACTCGGGTCGGACAGGGCAAACACTGAAGCTTTCTTT
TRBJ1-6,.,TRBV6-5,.,CASSSWAFNSPLHF,TGTGCCAGCAGTTCCTGGGCCTTTAATTCACCCCTCCACTTT
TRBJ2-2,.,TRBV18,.,CASSPTGGFTGELFF,TGTGCCAGCTCACCAACAGGAGGATTCACCGGGGAGCTGTTTTTT
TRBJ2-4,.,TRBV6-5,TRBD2,CASRLAGVGNIQYF,TGTGCCAGCAGGCTAGCGGGAGTAGGCAACATTCAGTACTTC
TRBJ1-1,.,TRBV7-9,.,CASSLVGFEAFF,TGTGCCAGCAGCTTAGTGGGGTTTGAAGCTTTCTTT
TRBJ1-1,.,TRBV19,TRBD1,CASSLGQPNTEAFF,TGTGCCAGTAGTTTGGGACAGCCTAACACTGAAGCTTTCTTT
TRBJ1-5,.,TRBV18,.,CASSPGEDQPQHF,TGTGCCAGCTCACCAGGAGAAGATCAGCCCCAGCATTTT
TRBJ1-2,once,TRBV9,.,CASSDGGDYGYTF,TGTGCCAGCAGCGACGGGGGAGACTATGGCTACACCTTC
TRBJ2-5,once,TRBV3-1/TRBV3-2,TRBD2,CASSHLAGGETQYF,TGTGCCAGCAGCCACTTAGCGGGAGGAGAGACCCAGTACTTC
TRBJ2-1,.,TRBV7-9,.,CASSSDHNEQFF,TGTGCCAGCAGCTCCGATCACAATGAGCAGTTCTTC
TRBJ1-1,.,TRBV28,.,CASSFGGSTEAFF,TGTGCCAGCAGTTTCGGGGGGTCCACTGAAGCTTTCTTT
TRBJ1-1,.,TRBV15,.,CATSSGLNTEAFF,TGTGCCACCAGCTCAGGGCTGAACACTGAAGCTTTCTTT
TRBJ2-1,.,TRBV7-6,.,CASQLSSLPSYNEQFF,TGTGCCAGCCAATTAAGTAGCCTTCCTTCCTACAATGAGCAGTTCTTC
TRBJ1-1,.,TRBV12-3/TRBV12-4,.,CASSLGDTEAFF,TGTGCCAGCAGCTTGGGGGACACTGAAGCTTTCTTT
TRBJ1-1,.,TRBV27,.,CASGRLNTEAFF,TGTGCCAGCGGCAGGTTGAACACTGAAGCTTTCTTT
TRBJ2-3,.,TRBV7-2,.,CASSFRRGASTDTQYF,TGTGCCAGCAGCTTTCGGCGGGGCGCTAGCACAGATACGCAGTATTTT
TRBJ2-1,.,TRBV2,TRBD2,CASSAGTSGSSSEQFF,TGTGCCAGCAGTGCCGGGACTAGCGGGAGTAGTTCTGAGCAGTTCTTC
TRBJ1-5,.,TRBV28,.,CASSLWQGDSQPQHF,TGTGCCAGCAGTTTATGGCAGGGCGATTCTCAGCCCCAGCATTTT
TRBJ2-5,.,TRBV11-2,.,CASSRRLGQETQYF,TGTGCCAGCAGTCGTAGGCTGGGCCAAGAGACCCAGTACTTC
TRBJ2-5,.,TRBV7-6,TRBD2,CASSLEGAGRGSGKTQYF,TGTGCCAGCAGCTTAGAGGGCGCTGGGCGAGGCAGCGGGAAGACCCAGTACTTC
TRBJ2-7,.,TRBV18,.,CASSPSVRTYEQYF,TGTGCCAGCTCTCCTAGTGTTCGAACCTACGAGCAGTACTTC
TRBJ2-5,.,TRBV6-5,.,CASSYSWTAFQETQYF,TGTGCCAGCAGTTACTCGTGGACAGCCTTCCAAGAGACCCAGTACTTC
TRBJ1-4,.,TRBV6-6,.,CASRENEKLFF,TGTGCCAGCAGAGAAAATGAAAAACTGTTTTTT
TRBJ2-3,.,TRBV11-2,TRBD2,CASSLQRGGRGFSTDTQYF,TGTGCCAGCAGCTTACAGCGGGGGGGCCGTGGGTTTAGCACAGATACGCAGTATTTT